This TCR beta chain emerged from a study of blood T cell repertoires in COVID-19. Germline values: CDR1 GTSNPN, CDR2 SVGIG (reference sequence). Trimming removed 2 bases from V and 8 bases from J; junction bases left unmatched: 12. CDR3 length: 14 amino acids. Clinical histories supplied by participants themselves formed the basis of cohort assignment. Methods used by the authors: Reference gene primer amplification gave estimated nucleated cell counts. Repertoires were generated with immunoSEQ multiplex PCR, while TCRdb's copy carries only in-frame clones and drops some. For V, J and clone size, that table is used; D and trimming come from the DNA. The repertoire holds about 310,000 clones, about 89% seen once, with over 8% in the top ten.

The sample was PBMCs or T cells enriched from blood (not recorded which). The chain couples TRBV30 to TRBJ2-7; 7 nucleotides match TRBD1. This TCR was recovered from a woman aged 40 to 55 who had recovered from COVID-19. The DNA for the CDR3 is TGTGCCTGGAGTCAGGGGACAGACTCTACGAAGCAGTACTTC. Its translation: CAWSQGTDSTKQYF.